The rows below give T cell receptor beta chains drawn from one sample of a study of shared clonotypes between healthy human individuals. The assay was immunoSEQ multiplex PCR, and TCRdb's table has in-frame clones only and misses some. The sample has 550,000 to 800,000 clones; approximately 79% are singletons. The sample consisted of memory CD4+ T cells sorted from blood. Every receptor here comes from a woman in her 30s in good health. Each CDR3 is given with its conserved first and last residue. The D gene is left open where the match is weak. Part of the rows lack a size; the others show once, few, many or a class for expanded clones.

CASSPGQGRLGYTF TGTGCCAGCAGCCCTGGACAGGGTAGGCTTGGCTACACCTTC TRBD1 - TRBJ1-2 TRBV13
CASSEGGSPYEQYF TGCGCCAGCAGCGAGGGTGGCAGTCCCTACGAGCAGTACTTC - - TRBJ2-7 TRBV5-1
CASKPMVGVDEQFF TGTGCCAGCAAGCCGATGGTTGGAGTAGATGAGCAGTTCTTC - many TRBJ2-1 TRBV27
CASLQGQGVDGYTF TGTGCCAGTCTACAAGGACAGGGGGTCGATGGCTACACCTTC TRBD1 few TRBJ1-2 TRBV28
CSVRQGQETQYF TGCAGCGTAAGACAGGGCCAAGAGACCCAGTACTTC TRBD1 - TRBJ2-5 TRBV29-1
CASSVKTPGGGNTIYF TGTGCCAGCAGCGTTAAGACCCCAGGGGGGGGAAACACCATATATTTT TRBD1 - TRBJ1-3 TRBV11-2
CASSPLSGRAGGETQYF TGTGCCAGCAGCCCCCTTAGCGGGAGGGCAGGAGGAGAGACCCAGTACTTC TRBD2 - TRBJ2-5 TRBV4-2
CASRRDRETYEQYF TGTGCCAGCAGGAGGGACAGGGAAACCTACGAGCAGTACTTC TRBD1 - TRBJ2-7 TRBV28
CASSLGVAGRNHYEQYF TGTGCCAGCAGCTTAGGGGTAGCGGGAAGAAACCATTACGAGCAGTACTTC TRBD2 - TRBJ2-7 TRBV7-7
CASSEWTGINQPQHF TGTGCCAGCAGTGAATGGACAGGGATCAATCAGCCCCAGCATTTT TRBD1 few TRBJ1-5 TRBV6-1
CASSPGSGLNTIYF TGTGCCAGCAGTCCCGGTTCAGGGTTAAACACCATATATTTT - - TRBJ1-3 TRBV27
CASKYRSSGNTGELFF TGTGCCAGCAAATATAGGAGTAGCGGAAACACCGGGGAGCTGTTTTTT - few TRBJ2-2 TRBV7-2
CATSRDIGAGGPYNEQFF TGTGCCACCAGCAGAGATATTGGGGCGGGAGGGCCCTACAATGAGCAGTTCTTC TRBD2 - TRBJ2-1 TRBV15
CASRFSGSGSNEQFF TGTGCCAGCAGATTTAGCGGGAGTGGGAGCAATGAGCAGTTCTTC TRBD2 - TRBJ2-1 TRBV28
CASTDGRVQDTQYF TGTGCCAGTACAGACGGGAGGGTTCAGGATACGCAGTATTTT TRBD2 - TRBJ2-3 TRBV19
CSARDEQGFF TGCAGTGCTAGAGATGAACAGGGGTTCTTT TRBD1 - TRBJ1-1 TRBV20-1
CASSESHTDTQYF TGTGCCAGCAGTGAATCACACACAGATACGCAGTATTTT - - TRBJ2-3 TRBV25-1
CASSQERASGSPTQETQYF TGCGCCAGCAGCCAAGAGAGGGCCAGCGGGAGTCCGACACAAGAGACCCAGTACTTC TRBD2 - TRBJ2-5 TRBV4-1
CATRRDSPPYEQYF TGTGCCACCAGACGGGACAGCCCCCCATACGAGCAGTACTTC TRBD1 - TRBJ2-7 TRBV6-1
CASRTGVQNQPQHF TGTGCCAGCAGGACAGGGGTTCAGAATCAGCCCCAGCATTTT TRBD1 - TRBJ1-5 TRBV6-1
CASSPGFNYGYTF TGTGCCAGCTCACCAGGGTTTAACTATGGCTACACCTTC - - TRBJ1-2 TRBV18
CASSARTSGSGELFF TGTGCCAGCAGTGCCCGGACTAGCGGCTCCGGGGAGCTGTTTTTT TRBD2 many TRBJ2-2 TRBV25-1
CASSLSGAANEKLFF TGCGCCAGCAGCTTGTCTGGGGCCGCTAATGAAAAACTGTTTTTT - - TRBJ1-4 TRBV5-1
CASSLVVDNNEQFF TGTGCCAGCAGCTTAGTAGTGGATAACAATGAGCAGTTCTTC - - TRBJ2-1 TRBV7-9
CASSPRQVETQYF TGTGCCAGCTCACCACGTCAGGTGGAGACCCAGTACTTC - few TRBJ2-5 TRBV18
CASSLAPILGGDNEQFF TGTGCCAGCAGCTTAGCCCCCATACTAGGGGGGGACAATGAGCAGTTCTTC - - TRBJ2-1 TRBV11-3
CASSNTGRRENTIYF TGTGCCAGCAGTAACACAGGGAGACGAGAAAACACCATATATTTT - - TRBJ1-3 TRBV6-1
CSKPGTGSNEQFF TGCAGCAAACCCGGGACTGGGAGCAATGAGCAGTTCTTC - few TRBJ2-1 TRBV29-1
CASSRAASNTEAFF TGTGCCAGCTCACGGGCAGCAAGTAACACTGAAGCTTTCTTT - many TRBJ1-1 TRBV18
CASSLEGEGANYGYTF TGTGCCAGCAGCTTGGAAGGGGAGGGAGCTAACTATGGCTACACCTTC - - TRBJ1-2 TRBV5-4
CASRGRGDTQYF TGTGCCAGCAGGGGACGCGGAGATACGCAGTATTTT - once TRBJ2-3 TRBV2
CASSLWRASVNEQFF TGCGCCAGCAGCTTGTGGCGGGCCTCAGTGAATGAGCAGTTCTTC - - TRBJ2-1 TRBV5-1
CAISEPGSGIYEQYF TGTGCCATCAGTGAGCCGGGTAGCGGGATCTACGAGCAGTACTTC TRBD2 - TRBJ2-7 TRBV10-3
CSADGSGNNEQFF TGCAGCGCCGATGGTAGCGGCAACAATGAGCAGTTCTTC - few TRBJ2-1 TRBV29-1
CASSSNSVTYNEQFF TGTGCCAGCAGTTCAAATAGCGTGACCTACAATGAGCAGTTCTTC - - TRBJ2-1 TRBV6-5
CASTTGTSGNTQYF TGCGCCAGCACCACCGGGACTAGCGGGAATACGCAGTATTTT TRBD2 - TRBJ2-3 TRBV5-1
CASSPQGGATEAFF TGTGCCAGCAGCCCTCAGGGAGGGGCCACTGAAGCTTTCTTT - - TRBJ1-1 TRBV11-3
CASSLGASGSQETQYF TGCGCCAGCAGCTTGGGAGCCTCAGGGTCACAAGAGACCCAGTACTTC - - TRBJ2-5 TRBV5-1
CASSLRRQVQETQYF TGTGCCAGCAGCTTACGTCGCCAGGTTCAAGAGACCCAGTACTTC - once TRBJ2-5 TRBV7-8
CASSKWTSGMYEQYF TGTGCCAGCAGCAAGTGGACTAGCGGGATGTACGAGCAGTACTTC TRBD2 - TRBJ2-7 TRBV6-5
CASSSHRAGGSYEQYF TGTGCCAGCAGCTCCCACAGGGCGGGAGGGTCCTACGAGCAGTACTTC TRBD2 - TRBJ2-7 TRBV7-8
CASSLGSETQYF TGTGCCAGCAGCTTGGGTAGCGAGACCCAGTACTTC - - TRBJ2-5 TRBV7-6
CASTRTGDSSPLHF TGTGCCAGCACCCGGACAGGGGATTCCTCACCCCTCCACTTT TRBD1 few TRBJ1-6 TRBV28
CASSNVPGLAGVVYEQFF TGTGCCAGCAGTAACGTCCCGGGACTAGCGGGAGTGGTATATGAGCAGTTCTTC TRBD2 - TRBJ2-1 TRBV28
CASSVLPPGTGRETQYF TGTGCCAGCAGTGTTCTCCCACCCGGGACAGGGAGGGAGACCCAGTACTTC TRBD1 - TRBJ2-5 TRBV6-1
CASSSGTGGGFATNEKLFF TGTGCCAGCAGCTCCGGGACGGGCGGAGGATTTGCAACTAATGAAAAACTGTTTTTT - - TRBJ1-4 TRBV5-4
CASSGSGFTYEQYF TGTGCCAGCAGCGGTAGCGGTTTTACCTACGAGCAGTACTTC - - TRBJ2-7 TRBV9
CASSESQGVDLAFF TGCGCCAGCAGTGAGTCGCAGGGTGTAGATTTGGCTTTCTTT - - TRBJ1-1 TRBV10-1
CAWERPGQGDAKNIQYF TGTGCCTGGGAGCGACCGGGACAGGGTGATGCCAAAAACATTCAGTACTTC TRBD1 - TRBJ2-4 TRBV30
CAISERDLEQYF TGTGCCATCAGTGAGAGGGATTTGGAGCAGTACTTC - - TRBJ2-7 TRBV10-3
CASSLSSNPYEQYF TGTGCCAGCAGCTTGAGTAGTAATCCCTACGAGCAGTACTTC - - TRBJ2-7 TRBV5-4